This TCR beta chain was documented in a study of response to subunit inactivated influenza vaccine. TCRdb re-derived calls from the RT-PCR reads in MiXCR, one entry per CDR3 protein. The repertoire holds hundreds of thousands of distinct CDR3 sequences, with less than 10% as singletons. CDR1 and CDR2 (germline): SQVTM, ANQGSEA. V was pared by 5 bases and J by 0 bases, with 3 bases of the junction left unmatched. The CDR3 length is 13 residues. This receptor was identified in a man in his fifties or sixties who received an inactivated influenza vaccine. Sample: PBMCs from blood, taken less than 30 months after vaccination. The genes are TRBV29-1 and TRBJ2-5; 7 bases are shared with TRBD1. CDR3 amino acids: CSVRRGNQETQYF. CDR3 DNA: TGCAGCGTTCGCAGGGGGAACCAAGAGACCCAGTACTTC.